The TCR beta chain under discussion was sequenced for a study of blood T cell repertoires in COVID-19. Study context: Specimens from acute and convalescent COVID-19 originated in the United States, Italy and Spain. The analysed material was cDNA or gDNA that came from T cells, B-cell-depleted T cells, or PBMCs.

The data were produced by immunoSEQ multiplex PCR, yet TCRdb's version contains in-frame clones alone and is incomplete. The top ten clones hold 2% to 3% of a sample with 150,000 or so clones, roughly nine tenths of them seen once. Looked up from germline, CDR1 is SGHKS and CDR2 is YYEKEE (reference sequence). CDR3 length: 16 amino acids. V lost 1 base and J lost 0; bases outside the gene matches: 5. This clonotype originated in a woman aged 70-85 years with acute or convalescent COVID-19. The sequenced sample consisted of peripheral blood. V is TRBV5-5 and J is TRBJ2-5; 8 bases line up with TRBD1. The CDR3 region has the DNA TGTGCCAGCAGCTTGCCAACAGGGGGGTACCAAGAGACCCAGTACTTC. This codes for CASSLPTGGYQETQYF.